A selection of T cell receptor beta chains follows, all from one sample in a study of Tregs in tolerant kidney transplant recipients. The repertoire was sequenced with immunoSEQ multiplex PCR; TCRdb's copy has only in-frame clones and lacks some. The sample carries 100,000 or so clones, over 85% recorded once. This specimen was CD4+ T cells from blood (PBMCs), taken 12 months after the transplant. These receptors were collected from a human patient who received a combined kidney and bone marrow transplant. A subset of T cells may come from the graft donor. The CDR3 runs from the conserved cysteine through the conserved F or W. The D gene is left open where the match is weak. Expanded clones are given a class, and other clones once, few, many or no size at all.

V: TRBV19; size: -; D: TRBD1; J: TRBJ1-2; CDR3: CASTLRDRHPYGYTF; DNA: TGTGCCAGTACCCTCCGGGACAGGCATCCCTATGGCTACACCTTC
V: TRBV5-1; size: -; D: -; J: TRBJ1-1; CDR3: CASSLNSDTEAFF; DNA: TGCGCCAGCAGCTTGAACTCCGACACTGAAGCTTTCTTT
V: TRBV5-4; size: -; D: TRBD1; J: TRBJ1-2; CDR3: CASNHRTGGDSNYGYTF; DNA: TGTGCCAGCAACCACCGGACAGGGGGAGATTCAAACTATGGCTACACCTTC
V: TRBV6-5; size: -; D: -; J: TRBJ2-7; CDR3: CASSRERGWNYEQYF; DNA: TGTGCCAGCAGCCGAGAACGGGGGTGGAACTACGAGCAGTACTTC
V: TRBV5-5; size: -; D: -; J: TRBJ2-7; CDR3: CASSLTGSYEQYF; DNA: TGTGCCAGCAGCTTGACAGGGTCCTACGAGCAGTACTTC
V: TRBV1; size: -; D: -; J: TRBJ2-7; CDR3: CTSSHSTEPYEQYF; DNA: TGCACCAGCAGCCATTCCACAGAACCCTACGAGCAGTACTTC
V: TRBV4-3; size: -; D: TRBD2; J: TRBJ2-4; CDR3: CASSHSPIITTSGLAKNIQYF; DNA: TGCGCCAGCAGCCACAGCCCCATCATAACAACTAGCGGACTAGCCAAAAACATTCAGTACTTC
V: TRBV5-4; size: -; D: -; J: TRBJ2-3; CDR3: CASSWKREDTQYF; DNA: TGTGCCAGCAGCTGGAAGAGGGAAGATACGCAGTATTTT
V: TRBV19; size: -; D: -; J: TRBJ1-5; CDR3: CASSLAGSNQPQHF; DNA: TGTGCCAGTAGCCTAGCGGGTAGCAATCAGCCCCAGCATTTT
V: TRBV4-2; size: -; D: -; J: TRBJ2-3; CDR3: CASSPPFRSGVADTQYF; DNA: TGTGCCAGCAGCCCCCCCTTCAGGTCAGGGGTCGCAGATACGCAGTATTTT
V: TRBV15; size: -; D: -; J: TRBJ2-7; CDR3: CATSRQGSSYEQYF; DNA: TGTGCCACCAGCAGACAGGGGAGCTCCTACGAGCAGTACTTC
V: TRBV18; size: -; D: -; J: TRBJ1-1; CDR3: CASSPSVNTEAFF; DNA: TGTGCCAGCTCACCGTCGGTGAACACTGAAGCTTTCTTT
V: TRBV19; size: -; D: TRBD2; J: TRBJ2-1; CDR3: CASSMVPRAGGFYNEQFF; DNA: TGTGCCAGTAGTATGGTCCCCAGGGCGGGAGGTTTCTACAATGAGCAGTTCTTC
V: TRBV4-1; size: -; D: TRBD1; J: TRBJ1-4; CDR3: CASSFEGAIREKLFF; DNA: TGCGCCAGCAGCTTCGAGGGGGCGATTAGGGAAAAACTGTTTTTT
V: TRBV4-2; size: once; D: TRBD2; J: TRBJ2-5; CDR3: CASSQDPSGGHDSQYF; DNA: TGTGCCAGCAGCCAAGACCCTAGCGGGGGCCATGACTCCCAGTACTTC
V: TRBV19; size: -; D: TRBD1; J: TRBJ2-2; CDR3: CASSIGTGGRELFF; DNA: TGTGCCAGTAGTATAGGGACAGGGGGCCGGGAGCTGTTTTTT
V: TRBV7-2; size: once; D: -; J: TRBJ1-6; CDR3: CASSLAPRGSSYNSPLHF; DNA: TGTGCCAGCAGCTTAGCGCCCCGAGGTAGCTCCTATAATTCCCCCCTCCACTTT
V: TRBV6-5; size: -; D: -; J: TRBJ1-2; CDR3: CASSYSTGNNYGYTF; DNA: TGTGCCAGCAGTTACTCGACAGGAAATAACTATGGCTACACCTTC
V: TRBV18; size: once; D: -; J: TRBJ2-3; CDR3: CASSPRQIETDTQYF; DNA: TGTGCCAGCTCACCACGACAGATAGAAACAGATACGCAGTATTTT
V: TRBV18; size: -; D: -; J: TRBJ1-4; CDR3: CASSPGFTGSLANEKLFF; DNA: TGTGCCAGCTCACCGGGCTTCACCGGGAGTCTTGCTAATGAAAAACTGTTTTTT
V: TRBV7-9; size: -; D: -; J: TRBJ1-2; CDR3: CASSSGGVPYGYTF; DNA: TGTGCCAGCAGCTCTGGCGGAGTCCCCTATGGCTACACCTTC
V: TRBV19; size: -; D: -; J: TRBJ1-1; CDR3: CASNPRGGGTEAFF; DNA: TGTGCCAGTAATCCCCGGGGGGGTGGCACTGAAGCTTTCTTT